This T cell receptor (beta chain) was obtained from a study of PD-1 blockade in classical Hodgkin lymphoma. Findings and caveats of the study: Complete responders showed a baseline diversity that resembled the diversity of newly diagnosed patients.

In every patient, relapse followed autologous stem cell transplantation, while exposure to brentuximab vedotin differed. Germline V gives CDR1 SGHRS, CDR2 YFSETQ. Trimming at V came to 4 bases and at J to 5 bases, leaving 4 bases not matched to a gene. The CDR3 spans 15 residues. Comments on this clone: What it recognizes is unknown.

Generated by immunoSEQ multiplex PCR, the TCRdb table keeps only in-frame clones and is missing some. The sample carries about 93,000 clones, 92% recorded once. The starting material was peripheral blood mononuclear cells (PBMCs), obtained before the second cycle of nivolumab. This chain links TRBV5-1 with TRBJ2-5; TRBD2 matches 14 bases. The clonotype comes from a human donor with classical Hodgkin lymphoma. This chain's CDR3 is CASSPTSGREETQYF. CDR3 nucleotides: TGCGCCAGCAGCCCGACTAGCGGGAGGGAGGAGACCCAGTACTTC.